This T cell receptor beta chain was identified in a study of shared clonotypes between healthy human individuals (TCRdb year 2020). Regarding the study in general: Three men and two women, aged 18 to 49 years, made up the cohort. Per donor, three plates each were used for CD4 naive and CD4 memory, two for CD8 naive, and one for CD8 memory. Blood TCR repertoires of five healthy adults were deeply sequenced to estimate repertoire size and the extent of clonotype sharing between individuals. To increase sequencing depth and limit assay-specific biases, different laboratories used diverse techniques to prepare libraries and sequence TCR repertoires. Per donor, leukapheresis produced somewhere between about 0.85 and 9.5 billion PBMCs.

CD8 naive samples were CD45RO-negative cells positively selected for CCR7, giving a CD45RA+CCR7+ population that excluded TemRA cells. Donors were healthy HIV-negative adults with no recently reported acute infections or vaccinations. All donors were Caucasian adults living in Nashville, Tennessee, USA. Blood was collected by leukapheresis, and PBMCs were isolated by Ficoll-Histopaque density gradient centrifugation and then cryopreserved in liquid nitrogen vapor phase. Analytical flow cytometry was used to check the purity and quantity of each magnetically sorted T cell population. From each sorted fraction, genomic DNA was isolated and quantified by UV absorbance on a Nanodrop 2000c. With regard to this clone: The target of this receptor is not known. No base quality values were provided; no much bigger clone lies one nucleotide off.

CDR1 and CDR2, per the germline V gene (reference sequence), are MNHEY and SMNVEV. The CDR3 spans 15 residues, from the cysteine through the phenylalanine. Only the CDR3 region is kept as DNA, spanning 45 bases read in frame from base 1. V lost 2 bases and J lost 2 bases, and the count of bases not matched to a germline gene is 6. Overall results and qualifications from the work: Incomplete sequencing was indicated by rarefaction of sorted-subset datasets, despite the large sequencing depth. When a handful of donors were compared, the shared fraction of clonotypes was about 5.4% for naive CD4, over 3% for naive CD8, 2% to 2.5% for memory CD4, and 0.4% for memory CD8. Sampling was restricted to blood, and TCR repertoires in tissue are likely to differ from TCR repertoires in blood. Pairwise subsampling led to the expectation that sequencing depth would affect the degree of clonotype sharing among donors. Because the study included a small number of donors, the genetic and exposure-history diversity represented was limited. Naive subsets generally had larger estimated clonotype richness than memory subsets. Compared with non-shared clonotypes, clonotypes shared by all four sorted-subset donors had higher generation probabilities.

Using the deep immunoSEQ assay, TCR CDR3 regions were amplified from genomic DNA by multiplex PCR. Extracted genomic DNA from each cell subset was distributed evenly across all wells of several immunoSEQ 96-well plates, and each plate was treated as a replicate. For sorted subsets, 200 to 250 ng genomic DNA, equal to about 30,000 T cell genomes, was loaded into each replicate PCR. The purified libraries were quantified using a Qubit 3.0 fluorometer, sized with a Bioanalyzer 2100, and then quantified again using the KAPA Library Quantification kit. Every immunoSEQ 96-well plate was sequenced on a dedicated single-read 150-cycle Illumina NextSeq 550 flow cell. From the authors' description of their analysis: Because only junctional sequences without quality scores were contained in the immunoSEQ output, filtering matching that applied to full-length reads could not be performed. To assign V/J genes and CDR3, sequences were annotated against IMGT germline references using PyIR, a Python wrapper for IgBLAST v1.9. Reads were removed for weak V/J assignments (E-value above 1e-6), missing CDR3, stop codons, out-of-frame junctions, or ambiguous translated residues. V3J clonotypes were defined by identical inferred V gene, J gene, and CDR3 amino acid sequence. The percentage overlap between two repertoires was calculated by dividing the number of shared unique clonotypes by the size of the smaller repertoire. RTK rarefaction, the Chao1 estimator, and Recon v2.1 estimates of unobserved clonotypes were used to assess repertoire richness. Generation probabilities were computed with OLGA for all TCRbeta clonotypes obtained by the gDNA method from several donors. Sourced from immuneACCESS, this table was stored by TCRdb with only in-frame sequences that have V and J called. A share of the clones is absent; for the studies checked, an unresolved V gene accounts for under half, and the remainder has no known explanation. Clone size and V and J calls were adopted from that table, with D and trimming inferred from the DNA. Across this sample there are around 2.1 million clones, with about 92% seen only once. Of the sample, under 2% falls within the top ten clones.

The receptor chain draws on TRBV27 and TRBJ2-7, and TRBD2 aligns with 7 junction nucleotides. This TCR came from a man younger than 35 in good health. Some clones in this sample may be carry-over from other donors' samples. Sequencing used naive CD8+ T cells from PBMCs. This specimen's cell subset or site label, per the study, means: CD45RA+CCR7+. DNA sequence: TGTGCCAGCAGTTTAAGGATAGCGGGCGCCTACGAGCAGTACTTC. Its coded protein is CASSLRIAGAYEQYF.